The rows below give T cell receptor beta chains drawn from one sample of a study of T cell responses to AZD1222 COVID-19 vaccine. Produced via immunoSEQ multiplex PCR; TCRdb's table is partial and in-frame only. This table holds 120,000 or so clones, roughly 87% found once. The starting material was peripheral blood, obtained on day 0 of MenACWY control vaccination. The receptors were gathered from an adult in good health. The CDR3 runs from the conserved cysteine through the conserved F or W. Fields, in order: J gene, D gene, V gene, clone size, CDR3 protein, CDR3 DNA. A D gene is named only where the DNA matches it firmly. Expanded clones are given a class, and other clones once, few, many or no size at all.

TRBJ1-6 . TRBV6-1 . CASSEVGANSPLHF TGTGCCAGCAGTGAGGTGGGGGCAAATTCACCCCTCCACTTT
TRBJ1-5 . TRBV27 . CASSFGGAYSNQPQHF TGTGCCAGCAGTTTCGGGGGGGCGTATAGCAATCAGCCCCAGCATTTT
TRBJ1-6 . TRBV6-5 few CASSWSGYNSPLHF TGTGCCAGCAGTTGGTCAGGCTATAATTCACCCCTCCACTTT
TRBJ2-4 TRBD1 TRBV5-6 . CASSFGTAESIQYF TGTGCCAGCAGCTTCGGGACAGCGGAAAGCATTCAGTACTTC
TRBJ1-5 . TRBV5-6 . CASSLVGSPNQPQHF TGTGCCAGCAGCTTGGTAGGGTCGCCCAATCAGCCCCAGCATTTT
TRBJ2-2 TRBD2 TRBV15 . CATSRAREVTGELFF TGTGCCACCAGCAGGGCGCGGGAGGTGACCGGGGAGCTGTTTTTT
TRBJ2-7 TRBD2 TRBV9 . CASSVVGTSGSTQYF TGTGCCAGCAGCGTAGTCGGGACTAGCGGGAGTACGCAGTACTTC
TRBJ1-5 . TRBV19 . CASSTDVSGLRNQPQHF TGTGCCAGTAGTACAGACGTCTCGGGGTTGCGCAATCAGCCCCAGCATTTT
TRBJ2-3 . TRBV6-7 . CASSYPSGVGTDTQYF TGTGCCAGCAGTTACCCCTCAGGGGTGGGCACAGATACGCAGTATTTT
TRBJ2-1 TRBD2 TRBV3-1/TRBV3-2 . CASSQDPRTVGLREGRRFF TGTGCCAGCAGCCAAGATCCCCGGACAGTGGGGCTGCGGGAGGGCCGGCGGTTCTTC
TRBJ2-7 . TRBV11-3 . CASNPTWDEQYF TGTGCCAGCAACCCGACCTGGGACGAGCAGTACTTC
TRBJ1-3 . TRBV18 . CASSSGTSGNTIYF TGTGCCAGCTCAAGCGGGACCTCTGGAAACACCATATATTTT
TRBJ2-1 TRBD2 TRBV7-2 . CASSRSGAAQAEQFF TGTGCCAGCAGCCGCAGCGGGGCTGCCCAGGCTGAGCAGTTCTTC
TRBJ2-3 TRBD2 TRBV7-3 . CASNPKWREGGPDTQYF TGTGCCAGCAACCCCAAGTGGCGGGAGGGGGGCCCAGATACGCAGTATTTT
TRBJ1-5 . TRBV15 . CATSRDFSRGSQPQHF TGTGCCACCAGCAGAGATTTTAGCAGGGGAAGTCAGCCCCAGCATTTT
TRBJ1-2 TRBD1 TRBV11-2 . CASSYQGAGYGYTF TGTGCCAGCAGCTATCAGGGGGCTGGCTATGGCTACACCTTC
TRBJ2-3 TRBD1 TRBV11-2 . CASSLDPTGQGSTDTQYF TGTGCCAGCAGCTTAGATCCGACGGGACAGGGGTCCACAGATACGCAGTATTTT
TRBJ2-5 . TRBV19 . CASSITGGFQETQYF TGTGCCAGTAGTATAACTGGGGGTTTCCAAGAGACCCAGTACTTC
TRBJ1-1 . TRBV28 . CASTQDRGAFF TGTGCCAGCACCCAGGACCGGGGGGCTTTCTTT
TRBJ2-1 . TRBV11-2 . CASSLDGPARWDEQFF TGTGCCAGCAGCTTAGATGGGCCGGCTCGGTGGGATGAGCAGTTCTTC
TRBJ1-2 . TRBV6-5 once CASRTNRDGYGYTF TGTGCCAGCAGGACAAACAGGGACGGCTATGGCTACACCTTC
TRBJ2-7 . TRBV30 . CAWSDRQEQYF TGTGCCTGGAGTGACCGACAGGAGCAGTACTTC
TRBJ1-3 . TRBV12-3/TRBV12-4 . CASSPTGNTIYF TGTGCCAGCAGTCCAACTGGAAACACCATATATTTT
TRBJ2-1 TRBD2 TRBV6-6 . CASSPIAPGLGSSYNEQFF TGTGCCAGCAGTCCGATTGCACCGGGACTAGGGAGCTCCTACAATGAGCAGTTCTTC
TRBJ1-2 . TRBV4-2 . CASSPRGEGSYGYTF TGTGCCAGCAGCCCCCGGGGGGAGGGGTCCTATGGCTACACCTTC
TRBJ2-4 . TRBV10-3 . CAISTQFRNIQYF TGTGCCATCAGTACCCAATTTCGAAACATTCAGTACTTC
TRBJ2-2 . TRBV5-8 . CASSLGWGASNTGELFF TGTGCCAGCAGCTTGGGATGGGGCGCATCAAACACCGGGGAGCTGTTTTTT
TRBJ2-2 . TRBV29-1 . CSVGAGLNTGELFF TGCAGCGTTGGCGCAGGGTTGAACACCGGGGAGCTGTTTTTT
TRBJ2-5 . TRBV29-1 few CSVHKGQETQYF TGCAGCGTTCACAAAGGACAAGAGACCCAGTACTTC
TRBJ2-1 . TRBV12-5 . CASGSLSGLRGTNEQFF TGTGCTAGTGGTTCTCTCTCGGGCCTCAGGGGAACCAATGAGCAGTTCTTC
TRBJ2-3 . TRBV9 . CASSPTADYKGTQYF TGTGCCAGCAGCCCCACCGCGGACTACAAGGGTACGCAGTATTTT
TRBJ1-2 . TRBV28 . CASGIGGAYYGYTF TGTGCCAGCGGCATTGGGGGGGCCTACTATGGCTACACCTTC
TRBJ2-5 TRBD1 TRBV19 . CASSSTGAQETQYF TGTGCCAGTAGTAGCACAGGGGCACAAGAGACCCAGTACTTC
TRBJ2-1 TRBD2 TRBV11-2 . CASSPRLAVSSYNEQFF TGTGCCAGCAGCCCCCGACTAGCGGTTAGCTCCTACAATGAGCAGTTCTTC
TRBJ1-1 . TRBV15 . CATSRAGNTEAFF TGTGCCACCAGCAGGGCAGGGAACACTGAAGCTTTCTTT
TRBJ2-1 . TRBV5-5 . CASRAYGENEQFF TGTGCCAGCAGGGCCTATGGGGAAAATGAGCAGTTCTTC
TRBJ2-5 TRBD2 TRBV7-3 once CASSPQGLAEETQYF TGTGCCAGCAGCCCCCAGGGACTAGCGGAAGAGACCCAGTACTTC
TRBJ2-5 . TRBV18 . CASSPLGDTQYF TGTGCCAGCTCACCACTGGGGGACACCCAGTACTTC
TRBJ2-2 . TRBV30 . CAWTLLASHTGELFF TGTGCCTGGACCCTTCTAGCCTCACACACCGGGGAGCTGTTTTTT
TRBJ2-1 . TRBV24-1 . CATSDLFGTSYNEQFF TGTGCCACCAGTGATTTGTTCGGGACATCCTACAATGAGCAGTTCTTC
TRBJ2-5 . TRBV13 . CASSFQTGRGETQYF TGTGCCAGCAGCTTCCAGACAGGGCGGGGGGAGACCCAGTACTTC
TRBJ2-3 TRBD2 TRBV5-4 . CASSSGGLGSTDTQYF TGTGCCAGCAGCTCGGGGGGGTTAGGGTCAACAGATACGCAGTATTTT
TRBJ1-6 . TRBV27 . CASSLQGNNSPLHF TGTGCCAGCAGTTTACAGGGAAACAATTCACCCCTCCACTTT
TRBJ2-3 . TRBV30 . CAWSQQALAPDTQYF TGTGCCTGGAGCCAACAAGCCCTAGCCCCAGATACGCAGTATTTT
TRBJ2-1 . TRBV9 . CASSVMMGRGGEDEQFF TGTGCCAGCAGCGTAATGATGGGCAGGGGAGGAGAAGATGAGCAGTTCTTC
TRBJ2-1 . TRBV7-9 . CASSLAMGNEQFF TGTGCCAGCAGCTTAGCGATGGGGAATGAGCAGTTCTTC
TRBJ1-3 . TRBV28 . CASSLGGLGNTIYF TGTGCCAGCAGTTTGGGGGGGCTAGGAAACACCATATATTTT
TRBJ2-1 . TRBV11-2 . CASSLGTEYNEQFF TGTGCCAGCAGCTTAGGGACAGAGTACAATGAGCAGTTCTTC
TRBJ2-7 TRBD2 TRBV6-5 . CASIRTSGSEEYF TGTGCCAGCATAAGGACTAGCGGGAGTGAGGAGTACTTC
TRBJ1-1 TRBD1 TRBV4-1 once CASSQDRGRSEAFF TGCGCCAGCAGCCAAGATAGGGGGCGTAGTGAAGCTTTCTTT
TRBJ1-2 TRBD1 TRBV11-2 . CASNPGDRGPYGYTF TGTGCCAGCAACCCGGGAGACAGGGGCCCATATGGCTACACCTTC
TRBJ1-6 TRBD1 TRBV6-5 . CASSLDRRGNSPLHF TGTGCCAGCAGTTTGGACAGGAGGGGTAATTCACCCCTCCACTTT
TRBJ1-2 . TRBV10-3 . CAISDGTVPPINYGYTF TGTGCCATCAGTGATGGGACGGTTCCGCCTATTAACTATGGCTACACCTTC
TRBJ2-7 . TRBV5-5 . CASSPTRRKSSYEQYF TGTGCCAGCAGCCCAACCAGGCGAAAGAGCTCCTACGAGCAGTACTTC
TRBJ2-1 TRBD2 TRBV2 . CASSEGGGTRFF TGTGCCAGCAGTGAAGGGGGCGGGACTAGGTTCTTC